One sample yielded the 9 T cell receptor beta chains listed below, sequenced in a study of brain T cells in children with intractable seizures. TCRdb's copy holds only in-frame clones and misses some; the assay was immunoSEQ multiplex PCR. The table records 300,000 to 400,000 clones, roughly 92% of them present only once. Regarding time point: blood from clinic visit 5 months post-surgery; TSC patient then seizure free. This material consisted of peripheral blood, taken 5 to 6 months after surgery. The receptors derive from a boy younger than two with tuberous sclerosis and intractable seizures.

This clone was found once. This chain connects TRBV10-3 to TRBJ2-7; D is unresolved. Trimming removed 2 bases at V and 2 bases at J, with 13 bases between. The CDR3 runs to 15 residues. The V gene's germline CDR1 is ENHRY and CDR2 SYGVKD. DNA for the CDR3: TGTGCCATCAGTGAGACCAGGACGCCAACCTACGAGCAGTACTTC. Translating gives CAISETRTPTYEQYF.

This clone has only one observation. The rearrangement joins TRBV6-1 to TRBJ2-7; D possibly corresponds to TRBD2 (5 bases). The CDR3 spans 15 residues. Germline V CDR1 and CDR2: MNHNS, SASEGT. V gave up 0 bases and J gave up 0 bases, with 9 bases separating them. The CDR3 DNA reads TGTGCCAGCAGTGAAGCGTCGGGGATCTCCTACGAGCAGTACTTC. Translated: CASSEASGISYEQYF.

V is TRBV14 and J is TRBJ1-5, with 9 bases that match TRBD1. The CDR3 has 16 residues. The ends lost 0 bases at V and 5 bases at J; junction bases unmatched: 5. Germline CDR1 and CDR2: SGHDN and FVKESK. The CDR3 loop reads CASSQELGQGDQPQHF. CDR3 bases: TGTGCCAGCAGCCAAGAATTGGGACAGGGAGATCAGCCCCAGCATTTT.

The chain has TRBV12-5 and TRBJ1-2; no firm D call. V was cut by 2 bases and J by 7 bases, with 11 bases left in between. The CDR3 runs to 13 residues. The germline gives CDR1 LGHNT, CDR2 FRNRAP. The CDR3 reads CASGLNHQSGYTF. The CDR3 DNA reads as TGTGCTAGTGGTTTGAATCATCAGTCTGGCTACACCTTC.

The V and J genes are TRBV18 and TRBJ1-4; D remains ambiguous. With 0 bases removed from V and 7 bases from J, the gap between germline ends came to 9 bases. CDR1 and CDR2 (germline): KGHSH, LQKENI. CDR3 length: 14 amino acids. As DNA, the CDR3 is TGTGCCAGCTCACCACCGGACCGACGTGAAAAACTGTTTTTT. It yields the protein CASSPPDRREKLFF.

This clone came up once. V and J are TRBV6-5 and TRBJ1-1; weak D call: TRBD1 (6 bases). Germline CDR1 is MNHEY and CDR2 is SVGAGI. V was trimmed by 7 bases and J by 8 bases, leaving 14 bases between them. This CDR3 is 12 amino acids long. The CDR3 DNA is TGTGCCAGCACCCCTTTTGACAGGGAAGCTTTCTTT. Protein product: CASTPFDREAFF.

The rearrangement joins TRBV27 to TRBJ1-1, with 8 bases lining up with TRBD1. The CDR3 consists of 16 residues. The germline CDR1 and CDR2 sequences are MNHEY and SMNVEV (reference sequence). After removal of 5 bases from V and 4 bases from J, the junction contained 12 bases not matched to a gene. CDR3 DNA sequence: TGTGCCAGCAGTCTCTACGGACAGGGAAAGAGCACTGAAGCTTTCTTT. Translating it yields CASSLYGQGKSTEAFF.

The chain combines TRBV9 with TRBJ1-2, with a weak D call TRBD1 (5 bases). V was trimmed by 1 base and J by 4 bases, leaving 8 bases between them. The germline CDR1 and CDR2 sequences are SGDLS and YYNGEE. The CDR3 is made up of 13 amino acids. The CDR3 sequence: CASSVRGGYGYTF. The CDR3 DNA is TGTGCCAGCAGCGTAAGGGGCGGCTATGGCTACACCTTC.

A single count supports this clone. This sequence joins TRBV7-9 and TRBJ2-7; 13 bases align to TRBD2. CDR1 and CDR2 from the germline V gene are SEHNR and FQNEAQ (reference sequence). V was clipped by 1 base and J by 5 bases; unmatched bases: 8. This CDR3 is 17 amino acids long. The CDR3 reads CASSLGSGLAGDHEQYF. DNA of the CDR3: TGTGCCAGCAGCTTAGGATCAGGACTAGCGGGAGACCACGAGCAGTACTTC. Drawing the rest from reference TRBV7-9 and TRBJ2-7, the complete variable domain is DTGVSQNPRHKITKRGQNVTFRCDPISEHNRLYWYRQTLGQGPEFLTYFQNEAQLEKSRLLSDRFSAERPKGSFSTLEIQRTEQGDSAMYLCASSLGSGLAGDHEQYFGPGTRLTVT.